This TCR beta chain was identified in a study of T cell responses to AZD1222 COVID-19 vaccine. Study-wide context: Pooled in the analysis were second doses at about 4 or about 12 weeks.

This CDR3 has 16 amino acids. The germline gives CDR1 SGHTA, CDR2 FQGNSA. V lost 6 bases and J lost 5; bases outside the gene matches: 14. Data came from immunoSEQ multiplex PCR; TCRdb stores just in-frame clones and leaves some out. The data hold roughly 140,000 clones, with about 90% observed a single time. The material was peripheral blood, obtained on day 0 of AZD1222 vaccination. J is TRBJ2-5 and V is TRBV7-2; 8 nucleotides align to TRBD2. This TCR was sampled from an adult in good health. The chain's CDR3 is CASSPQGSGRRETQYF. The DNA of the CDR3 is TGTGCCAGCAGTCCTCAGGGGAGCGGGAGAAGGGAGACCCAGTACTTC.